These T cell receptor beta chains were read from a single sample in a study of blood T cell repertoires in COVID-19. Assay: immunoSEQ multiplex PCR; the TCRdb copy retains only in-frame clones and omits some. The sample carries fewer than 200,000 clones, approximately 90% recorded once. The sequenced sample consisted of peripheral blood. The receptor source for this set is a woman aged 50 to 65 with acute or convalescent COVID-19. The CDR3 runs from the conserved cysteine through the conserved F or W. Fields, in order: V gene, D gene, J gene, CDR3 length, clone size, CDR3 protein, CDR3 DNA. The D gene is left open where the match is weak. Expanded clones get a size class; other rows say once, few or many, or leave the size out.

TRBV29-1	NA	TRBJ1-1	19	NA	CSAPREVGEPTKLNTEAFF	TGCAGCGCGCCCCGGGAGGTAGGAGAGCCAACAAAATTAAACACTGAAGCTTTCTTT
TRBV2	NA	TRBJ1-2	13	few	CASREAVNYGYTF	TGTGCCAGCAGGGAGGCAGTTAACTATGGCTACACCTTC
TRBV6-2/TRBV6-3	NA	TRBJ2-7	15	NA	CASSYPEGGSYEQYF	TGTGCCAGCAGTTACCCGGAAGGCGGTTCCTACGAGCAGTACTTC
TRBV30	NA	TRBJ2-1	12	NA	CAWSVLSNEQFF	TGTGCCTGGAGTGTACTCTCCAATGAGCAGTTCTTC
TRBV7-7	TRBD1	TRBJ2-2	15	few	CASSLTGGLAGELFF	TGTGCCAGCAGCCTGACAGGGGGCCTCGCCGGGGAGCTGTTTTTT
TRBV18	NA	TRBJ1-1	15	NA	CASSPGRTMNTEAFF	TGTGCCAGCTCACCGGGCCGCACCATGAACACTGAAGCTTTCTTT
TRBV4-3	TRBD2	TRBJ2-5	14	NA	CASSQGLAGETQYF	TGCGCCAGCAGCCAAGGACTAGCGGGAGAGACCCAGTACTTC
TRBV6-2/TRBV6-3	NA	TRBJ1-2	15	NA	CASSYYSGESSGYTF	TGTGCCAGCAGTTACTACAGCGGCGAATCGAGTGGCTACACCTTC
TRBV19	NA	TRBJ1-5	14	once	CASTAGGLNQPQHF	TGTGCCAGTACCGCCGGGGGGCTCAATCAGCCCCAGCATTTT
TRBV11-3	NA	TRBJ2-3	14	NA	CASSLQGSGDTQYF	TGTGCCAGCAGCTTACAGGGGAGTGGTGATACGCAGTATTTT
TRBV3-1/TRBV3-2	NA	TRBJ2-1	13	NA	CASSQGYYNEQFF	TGTGCCAGCAGCCAGGGCTACTACAATGAGCAGTTCTTC
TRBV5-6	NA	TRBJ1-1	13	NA	CASSAAPGTEAFF	TGTGCCAGCAGCGCCGCCCCGGGGACTGAAGCTTTCTTT
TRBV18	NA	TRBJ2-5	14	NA	CASSQQDGEETQYF	TGTGCCAGCTCGCAGCAAGACGGAGAAGAGACCCAGTACTTC
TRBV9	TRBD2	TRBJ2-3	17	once	CASSIRSSGRAADTQYF	TGTGCCAGCAGCATCCGCTCCAGCGGGAGGGCCGCCGATACGCAGTATTTT
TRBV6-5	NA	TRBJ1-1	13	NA	CASSYSTGREAFF	TGTGCCAGCAGTTACTCCACCGGGAGGGAAGCTTTCTTT
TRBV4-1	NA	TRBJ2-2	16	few	CASSQARTAGTGELFF	TGCGCCAGCAGCCAAGCCAGGACGGCGGGCACCGGGGAGCTGTTTTTT
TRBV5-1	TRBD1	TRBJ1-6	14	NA	CASSPGTANSPLHF	TGCGCCAGCAGCCCGGGGACAGCGAATTCACCCCTCCACTTT